Listed below are T cell receptor beta chains from one sample, sequenced in a study of blood T cell repertoires in COVID-19. Here immunoSEQ multiplex PCR was the method, and the copy in TCRdb shows in-frame clones only, minus some. This sample carries 300,000 to 450,000 clones, over 75% of them seen once, and the ten largest clones take under 3%. Sequencing used peripheral blood. The receptor source for this set is a woman aged 55-75 years with COVID-19, enrolled during active disease. CDR3s include the opening cysteine and the closing phenylalanine or tryptophan. The D gene is left open where the match is weak. Clone size is shown for a subset of rows, as once, few, many or a class of expanded clone.

NA TRBJ2-1 TRBV4-2 NA CASSRAARISYNEQFF TGTGCCAGCAGCCGAGCGGCGCGGATCTCCTACAATGAGCAGTTCTTC
NA TRBJ1-2 TRBV3-1/TRBV3-2 NA CASSQNTGNYGYTF TGTGCCAGCAGCCAAAACACAGGGAACTATGGCTACACCTTC
NA TRBJ2-1 TRBV6-2/TRBV6-3 NA CASSFLTVPAYNEQFF TGTGCCAGCAGTTTCTTGACAGTTCCTGCCTACAATGAGCAGTTCTTC
NA TRBJ2-5 TRBV25-1 NA CASSEWAGAGQETQYF TGTGCCAGCAGTGAATGGGCGGGGGCCGGACAAGAGACCCAGTACTTC
NA TRBJ1-1 TRBV2 NA CASSDEVVRAFF TGTGCCAGCAGTGATGAGGTCGTAAGAGCTTTCTTT
NA TRBJ1-5 TRBV30 NA CAWSSTGLGQPQHF TGTGCCTGGAGTAGTACAGGGTTGGGTCAGCCCCAGCATTTT
NA TRBJ2-7 TRBV28 NA CASTRVSPYEQYF TGTGCCAGCACCCGGGTCAGTCCCTACGAGCAGTACTTC
NA TRBJ1-6 TRBV5-4 NA CASSGTGTLNSPLHF TGTGCCAGCAGCGGGACCGGGACTCTAAATTCACCCCTCCACTTT
NA TRBJ1-2 TRBV18 NA CASSSQGYGYTF TGTGCCAGCTCATCCCAGGGCTATGGCTACACCTTC
NA TRBJ2-5 TRBV7-9 NA CASSQYYQETQYF TGTGCCAGCAGCCAATACTATCAAGAGACCCAGTACTTC
NA TRBJ1-1 TRBV5-6 NA CASSLRQGTGTEAFF TGTGCCAGCAGCTTGCGGCAGGGGACGGGCACTGAAGCTTTCTTT
NA TRBJ2-7 TRBV20-1 NA CSAIRGYEQYF TGCAGTGCCATAAGGGGCTACGAGCAGTACTTC
NA TRBJ2-7 TRBV27 NA CASSFAPQGEQYF TGTGCCAGCAGTTTCGCGCCCCAGGGTGAGCAGTACTTC
NA TRBJ2-1 TRBV5-1 TRBD1 CASSSRPGQVNNEQFF TGCGCCAGCAGCTCCCGCCCGGGACAGGTAAACAATGAGCAGTTCTTC
NA TRBJ1-4 TRBV7-9 NA CASSLGAGATNEKLFF TGTGCCAGCAGCCTTGGCGCGGGAGCAACTAATGAAAAACTGTTTTTT
NA TRBJ2-7 TRBV18 NA CASSVGQLTYEQYF TGTGCCAGCTCAGTCGGACAGTTGACCTACGAGCAGTACTTC
NA TRBJ1-1 TRBV24-1 TRBD1 CATSDSGRGEDTEAFF TGTGCCACCAGTGATTCAGGCAGGGGGGAGGACACTGAAGCTTTCTTT
NA TRBJ2-2 TRBV3-1/TRBV3-2 NA CASSHPEGTGELFF TGTGCCAGCAGCCACCCTGAGGGCACCGGGGAGCTGTTTTTT
NA TRBJ1-1 TRBV19 NA CASSIVTTANTEAFF TGTGCCAGTAGTATAGTCACGACAGCGAACACTGAAGCTTTCTTT
NA TRBJ2-3 TRBV5-1 NA CASSRGWNTDTQYF TGCGCCAGCAGCCGAGGCTGGAACACAGATACGCAGTATTTT
NA TRBJ2-5 TRBV2 NA CASSRQSGQETQYF TGTGCCAGCAGCCGCCAGAGCGGCCAAGAGACCCAGTACTTC
NA TRBJ2-7 TRBV2 TRBD1 CASSLGQGNYEQYF TGTGCCAGCAGCTTGGGACAGGGGAACTACGAGCAGTACTTC
NA TRBJ2-5 TRBV5-1 NA CASSVPGETQYF TGCGCCAGCAGCGTCCCCGGAGAGACCCAGTACTTC
few TRBJ1-2 TRBV7-9 TRBD1 CASSLSGGYGYTF TGTGCCAGCAGCTTATCAGGGGGCTATGGCTACACCTTC
once TRBJ1-1 TRBV3-1/TRBV3-2 NA CASSQMGGTEAFF TGTGCCAGCAGCCAAATGGGAGGCACTGAAGCTTTCTTT
once TRBJ1-2 TRBV3-1/TRBV3-2 TRBD1 CASSERTGQGYTF TGTGCCAGCAGCGAGCGGACAGGCCAGGGCTACACCTTC
once TRBJ1-2 TRBV30 TRBD1 CAWSEDRGLGRYTF TGTGCCTGGAGTGAGGACAGGGGGCTTGGGCGCTACACCTTC
NA TRBJ2-2 TRBV25-1 NA CASSEFLAVNTGELFF TGTGCCAGCAGTGAATTTCTGGCAGTTAACACCGGGGAGCTGTTTTTT
NA TRBJ2-5 TRBV30 NA CAWNIDRYKTQYF TGTGCCTGGAACATCGACAGATATAAGACCCAGTACTTC
NA TRBJ1-1 TRBV30 NA CAWSGGVEAFF TGTGCCTGGAGTGGGGGGGTTGAAGCTTTCTTT
NA TRBJ2-1 TRBV6-6 TRBD2 CASSLAGENNEQFF TGTGCCAGCAGTCTAGCGGGGGAGAACAATGAGCAGTTCTTC
NA TRBJ1-3 TRBV28 NA CASGSSLIGNTIYF TGTGCCAGCGGGAGCAGCCTCATTGGAAACACCATATATTTT
NA TRBJ1-2 TRBV11-2 TRBD1 CASSRGTGRGYTF TGTGCCAGCAGCCGAGGGACAGGGAGAGGCTACACCTTC
few TRBJ1-5 TRBV10-1 NA CASSTTGFYSNQPQHF TGCGCCAGCAGTACAACAGGGTTCTATAGCAATCAGCCCCAGCATTTT
NA TRBJ2-2 TRBV7-3 TRBD2 CASSLWEGGELFF TGTGCCAGCAGCTTATGGGAGGGCGGGGAGCTGTTTTTT
once TRBJ2-7 TRBV5-1 TRBD2 CASSLASGGGEQYF TGCGCCAGCAGCTTGGCTAGCGGGGGTGGCGAGCAGTACTTC
NA TRBJ1-1 TRBV2 NA CASSERWTEAFF TGTGCCAGCAGTGAGCGGTGGACTGAAGCTTTCTTT
NA TRBJ2-3 TRBV4-1 TRBD2 CASSRGTSGGARPDTQYF TGCGCCAGCAGCCGCGGGACTAGCGGGGGGGCCAGGCCCGATACGCAGTATTTT
NA TRBJ1-4 TRBV23-1 NA CAPSHRREENEKLFF TGCGCCCCTTCCCATAGGAGGGAGGAGAACGAAAAACTGTTTTTT